Sequencing of this T cell receptor (beta chain) was carried out in a study of control samples from healthy donors and cancer patients. The germline V gene has CDR1 SGDLS and CDR2 YYNGEE. With 3 bases removed from V and 2 bases from J, the gap between germline ends came to 8 bases. The CDR3 totals 13 residues. This clone was recorded a few times. Sequencing used immunoSEQ multiplex PCR; TCRdb keeps in-frame clones, though not all of them. The sample includes tens of thousands of clones, 91% of them seen just once. Sequencing was carried out using blood. The chain joins TRBV9 to TRBJ1-2, with D unresolved. The clonotype was recovered from a man younger than 40 in good health. In DNA, the CDR3 is TGTGCCAGCAGCGAGTTGGCCAACTATGGCTACACCTTC. Protein product: CASSELANYGYTF.